A selection of T cell receptor beta chains follows, all from one sample in a study of beta chain features in type 1 diabetes. TCRdb keeps only in-frame clones here, not all; method: immunoSEQ multiplex PCR. The sample lists about 360,000 clones, roughly 13% occurring once. Material for sequencing was naive CD4+ T cells from blood. All receptors derive from a man aged 18 to 29 in good health. CDR3s leave out the opening cysteine and the closing phenylalanine or tryptophan. Each record gives: CDR3 length, V gene, CDR3 protein.

cdr3_length: 13; v_call: TRBV7-8; cdr3_aa: ASSATGTSRYEQY
cdr3_length: 13; v_call: TRBV7-3; cdr3_aa: ASSLNSGRSDTQY
cdr3_length: 14; v_call: TRBV9; cdr3_aa: ASSDEPGQAFMSYT
cdr3_length: 13; v_call: TRBV18; cdr3_aa: ASSPMGQGGTEAF
cdr3_length: 13; v_call: TRBV9; cdr3_aa: ASSAAPGVTDTQY
cdr3_length: 13; v_call: TRBV19; cdr3_aa: ASSRPAGITDTQY
cdr3_length: 11; v_call: TRBV7-2; cdr3_aa: ASSLAAGYEQY
cdr3_length: 14; v_call: TRBV27; cdr3_aa: ASSWTGLAGGYTQY
cdr3_length: 13; v_call: TRBV5-4; cdr3_aa: ASSLDLVGRDEQY
cdr3_length: 12; v_call: TRBV29-1; cdr3_aa: SVGRDSSYNEQF